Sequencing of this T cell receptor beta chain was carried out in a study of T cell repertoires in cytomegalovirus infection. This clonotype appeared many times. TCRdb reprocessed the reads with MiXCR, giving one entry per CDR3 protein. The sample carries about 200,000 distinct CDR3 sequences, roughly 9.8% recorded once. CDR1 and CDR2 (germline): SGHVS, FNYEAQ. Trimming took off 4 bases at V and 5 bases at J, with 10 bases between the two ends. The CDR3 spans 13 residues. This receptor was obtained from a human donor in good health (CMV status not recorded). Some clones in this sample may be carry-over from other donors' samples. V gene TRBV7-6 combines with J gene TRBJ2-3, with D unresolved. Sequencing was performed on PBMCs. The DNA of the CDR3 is TGTGCCAGCAGCTACCCGGGCCAAGATACGCAGTATTTT. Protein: CASSYPGQDTQYF. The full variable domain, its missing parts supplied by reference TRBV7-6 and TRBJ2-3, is GAGVSQSPRYKVTKRGQDVALRCDPISGHVSLYWYRQALGQGPEFLTYFNYEAQQDKSGLPNDRFSAERPEGSISTLTIQRTEQRDSAMYRCASSYPGQDTQYFGPGTRLTVL.